Following are 6 T cell receptor beta chains from one sample sequenced in a study of OX40 agonist ivuxolimab in advanced cancers. Method: immunoSEQ multiplex PCR; TCRdb's copy keeps in-frame clones and lacks some. The profile shows 65,000 to 80,000 clones, roughly 90% of them singletons. The sequencing used CD4+ or CD8+ T cells sorted from blood, collected in a trial of the OX40 agonist ivuxolimab. The receptors originated from an adult with an advanced solid tumor such as melanoma, head and neck, liver or kidney cancer.

The chain uses TRBV10-3 and TRBJ2-1; TRBD2 matches 7 bases. Germline CDR1 ENHRY, CDR2 SYGVKD. The CDR3 is made up of 14 amino acids. V shed 7 bases and J 4 bases; nucleotides not matched to a gene: 7. CDR3 loop: CAIIRTSVYNEQFF. CDR3 bases: TGTGCCATCATTCGGACTAGTGTATACAATGAGCAGTTCTTC.

V usage is TRBV10-3 and J usage is TRBJ2-3; 7 bases map to TRBD1. Germline V lookup: CDR1 ENHRY, CDR2 SYGVKD. The CDR3 spans 16 residues. With V trimmed by 5 bases and J by 0 bases, 8 bases remained unmatched. The CDR3 is CAISFTGTVSTDTQYF. The CDR3 DNA is TGTGCCATCAGTTTCACCGGGACAGTGAGCACAGATACGCAGTATTTT.

The chain couples TRBV7-8 to TRBJ2-3, with D perhaps assigned TRBD1 or TRBD2 (5 bases each). In germline, CDR1 is SGHVS, CDR2 FQNEAQ. The CDR3 runs to 15 residues. V lost 1 base and J lost 3, with 11 bases in between. The CDR3 DNA follows: TGTGCCAGCAGCTTAGTGGTCGGGGCAACAGATACGCAGTATTTT. Its translation is CASSLVVGATDTQYF.

The V call is TRBV25-1, the J call TRBJ1-2; D possibly corresponds to TRBD1 (5 bases). The CDR3 runs to 12 residues. From germline, CDR1 is MGHDK and CDR2 SYGVNS. V lost 8 bases to trimming and J lost 8 bases, with 15 bases between them. The CDR3 nucleotides are TGTGCCAGCGGACGGACATGGGGCGGCTACACCTTC. It is translated as CASGRTWGGYTF.

This clone was observed once. This chain joins TRBV5-1 and TRBJ1-1; weak D call: TRBD1 (6 bases). This CDR3 spans 15 amino acids. Germline V lookup: CDR1 SGHRS, CDR2 YFSETQ. V was trimmed by 3 bases and J by 3 bases, leaving 15 bases between them. The CDR3 nucleotides read TGCGCCAGCAGCTCCAGGGGCATCATGTACACTGAAGCTTTCTTT. Protein: CASSSRGIMYTEAFF.

This chain links TRBV6-6 with TRBJ1-2; 7 bases match TRBD1. The CDR3 totals 13 residues. Germline-derived CDR1 and CDR2 are MNHNY and SVGAGI (reference sequence). J gave up 8 bases and V 5 bases, and 8 bases lay outside the gene matches. Here the CDR3 reads CASSPGQVGGYTF. Here the CDR3 DNA reads TGTGCCAGCAGTCCAGGACAGGTCGGCGGCTACACCTTC.